This T cell receptor (beta chain) was sequenced in a study of glioma-infiltrating T cells after dendritic cell vaccination. With respect to this clone: This CDR3 is also generated by other DNA sequences in the sample.

The primer mix had 60 V beta and 13 J beta primers. Data came from immunoSEQ multiplex PCR; TCRdb stores just in-frame clones and leaves some out. Of more than 95,000 clones in the sample, roughly 89% were seen once. Described time point: after dendritic cell vaccination, including at tumor progression/relapse. All glioblastoma patients lacked an isocitrate dehydrogenase mutation. Germline CDR1 PRHDT, CDR2 FYEKMQ (reference sequence). This CDR3 has 18 residues. V lost 5 bases and J lost 3; bases outside the gene matches: 11. This TCR was recovered from a human donor with glioblastoma. The sample consisted of blood, taken after dendritic cell vaccination. The chain uses TRBV13 and TRBJ2-2; the match to TRBD2 covers 11 bases. The CDR3 DNA reads TGTGCCAGCAGCACACGCACTTTAGCGGGAGGGTACACCGGGGAGCTGTTTTTT. It is translated as CASSTRTLAGGYTGELFF. Full variable domain (remainder filled in from reference TRBV13 and TRBJ2-2): AAGVIQSPRHLIKEKRETATLKCYPIPRHDTVYWYQQGPGQDPQFLISFYEKMQSDKGSIPDRFSAQQFSDYHSELNMSSLELGDSALYFCASSTRTLAGGYTGELFFGEGSRLTVL.